The 17 T cell receptor beta chains below were found in one sample sequenced in a study of blood T cells in healthy people across ages. With a J-beta primer mix and a sample-barcoded 5' primer, a second PCR ran roughly 7 to 11 cycles. TCRdb fed the 5' RACE reads into MiXCR, producing one record per CDR3 protein. The sample comprises hundreds of thousands of distinct CDR3 sequences, more than 45% of which are singletons, and 13% rests with the top ten. The material sequenced was blood. These receptors originate from an elderly woman in good health.

V gene TRBV20-1 combines with J gene TRBJ2-7; 9 nucleotides align to TRBD1. The length of the CDR3 is 16 residues. V was pared by 6 bases and J by 2 bases, with 14 bases of the junction left unmatched. Germline CDR1 and CDR2: DFQATT and SNEGSKA (reference sequence). CDR3 DNA: TGCAGTGCCCTACCAGGATATGGACAGGGGACCTACGAGCAGTACTTC. Its protein is CSALPGYGQGTYEQYF.

This clonotype was picked up a small number of times. The rearrangement uses TRBV29-1 and TRBJ2-5; tentatively, D is TRBD2 (6 bases). V lost 5 bases, J lost 2 bases, and 15 bases lay in between. Germline V CDR1 and CDR2: SQVTM, ANQGSEA. The CDR3 runs to 14 residues. The CDR3 region has the DNA TGCAGCGTTATCTTAGGAGGGCAGCAAGAGACCCAGTACTTC. Translation: CSVILGGQQETQYF.

CDR3 DNA: TGTGCCAGCAGTTCATCCGGGACCTGGGATTACGAGCAGTACTTC. Translation gives CASSSSGTWDYEQYF. The V and J genes are TRBV12-3 or TRBV12-4 and TRBJ2-7, with D perhaps matching TRBD1 or TRBD2 (5 bases each). This CDR3 has 15 residues. V was shortened by 4 bases and J by 4 bases, with 17 bases between the two germline ends.

Ten or more counts support this clonotype. The rearrangement joins TRBV7-2 to TRBJ1-2; a weak D match, TRBD1 (5 bases). The V gene's germline CDR1 is SGHTA and CDR2 FQGNSA. The V end was cut by 3 bases, the J end by 8 bases, with 10 bases between. The CDR3 length is 12 residues. CDR3 coding DNA: TGTGCCAGCAGCTTTTCGCAGGGAGGCTACACCTTC. This codes for CASSFSQGGYTF. Combining the CDR3 with reference TRBV7-2 and TRBJ1-2 gives the whole variable domain GAGVSQSPSNKVTEKGKDVELRCDPISGHTALYWYRQSLGQGLEFLIYFQGNSAPDKSGLPSDRFSAERTGGSVSTLTIQRTQQEDSAVYLCASSFSQGGYTFGSGTRLTVV.

The chain employs TRBV5-1 and TRBJ2-3; tentatively, D is TRBD2 (6 bases). V lost 6 bases to trimming and J lost 5 bases, with 10 bases between them. Looked up from germline, CDR1 is SGHRS and CDR2 is YFSETQ. This CDR3 has 12 residues. The CDR3 DNA reads as TGCGCCAGCATGCAGGGAGGAGATACGCAGTATTTT. It encodes CASMQGGDTQYF. The variable domain in full, with the rest retrieved from reference TRBV5-1 and TRBJ2-3, is KAGVTQTPRYLIKTRGQQVTLSCSPISGHRSVSWYQQTPGQGLQFLFEYFSETQRNKGNFPGRFSGRQFSNSRSEMNVSTLELGDSALYLCASMQGGDTQYFGPGTRLTVL.

This clonotype appeared many times. The J gene is TRBJ2-5, the V gene TRBV3-1; D possibly corresponds to TRBD1 (7 bases). Germline V CDR1 and CDR2: LGHDT, YNNKEL (reference sequence). This CDR3 has 16 residues. V was cut by 1 base and J by 3 bases, with 15 bases left in between. The CDR3 bases are TGTGCCAGCAGCCAAGTAGGGGCGGGACAGAAAGAGACCCAGTACTTC. Translation gives CASSQVGAGQKETQYF.

This chain links TRBV4-1 with TRBJ2-5, with 8 bases matching TRBD2. The CDR3 runs to 14 residues. V was pared by 8 bases and J by 5 bases, with 10 bases of the junction left unmatched. CDR1 and CDR2 (germline): MGHRA, YSYEKL. The CDR3 DNA reads TGCGCCAGCCAGAAGAGCGGGAGAGGCGAGACCCAGTACTTC. Translating gives CASQKSGRGETQYF.

As concerns this clonotype: Sequence at one end of the junction differs from germline and may be a read error. This chain's CDR3 is CASSQTTGPSGANVPTF. The CDR3 DNA sequence: TGTGCCAGCAGCCAGACTACAGGGCCCTCTGGGGCCAACGTCCCGACTTTC. The genes are TRBV4-2 and TRBJ2-6, with D perhaps matching TRBD1 (6 bases). This CDR3 spans 17 amino acids. From germline, CDR1 is LGHNA and CDR2 YNFKEQ.

The chain uses TRBV5-1 and TRBJ1-1; D might be TRBD1 (5 bases). CDR1 and CDR2 (germline): SGHRS, YFSETQ. This CDR3 comprises 16 residues. The V end was cut by 0 bases, the J end by 3 bases, with 15 bases between. CDR3 loop: CASSLAPRTGDTEAFF. CDR3 coding DNA: TGCGCCAGCAGCTTGGCCCCCAGGACGGGGGACACTGAAGCTTTCTTT.

With regard to this clonotype: This sequence may be a read error, since a much larger clone differs from it by one base. The J gene is TRBJ2-5, the V gene TRBV9; D tentatively fits TRBD1 or TRBD2 (6 bases each). Germline CDR1 and CDR2: SGDLS and YYNGEE. V was shortened by 0 bases and J by 11 bases, with 26 bases between the two germline ends. CDR3 length: 17 amino acids. CDR3 loop: CASSVGGGLSRNNEQYF. The CDR3 nucleotides read TGTGCCAGCAGCGTAGGAGGGGGGCTCTCTCGGAATAATGAGCAGTACTTC.

This clonotype occurred many times. The chain recombines TRBV20-1 with TRBJ2-7; D perhaps matches TRBD2 (5 bases). CDR1 DFQATT and CDR2 SNEGSKA come from the germline V gene (reference sequence). Trimming took 0 bases from V and 4 from J, leaving 13 bases between them. The CDR3 length is 14 residues. The CDR3 sequence is CSARDRLSSYEQYF. As DNA, the CDR3 is TGCAGTGCTAGAGATCGACTATCCTCGTACGAGCAGTACTTC.

This clonotype has at least ten counts. The V call is TRBV5-4, the J call TRBJ2-7; D is perhaps TRBD1 (6 bases). The length of the CDR3 is 15 residues. Deletions cut 2 bases from V and 0 bases from J, with 12 bases between. Germline CDR1 SGHNT, CDR2 YYREEE (reference sequence). Here the CDR3 reads CASSFYDRTSYEQYF. The CDR3 DNA sequence: TGTGCCAGCAGCTTCTACGACAGGACCTCCTACGAGCAGTACTTC.

Of note for this clonotype: With a much larger clone just one base away, this may be a read error. The DNA for the CDR3 is TGTGCCAGCAGGCCTAGCCATCGTCCTGCCGAGCAGTTCTTC. Translating it yields CASRPSHRPAEQFF. The chain combines TRBV12-3 or TRBV12-4 with TRBJ2-1, with D possibly matching TRBD2 (5 bases). The CDR3 is 14 residues long. V lost 6 bases and J lost 10, with 19 bases in between.

This clonotype was seen at least ten times. The V call is TRBV7-9, the J call TRBJ2-3; D uncertain. Looked up from germline, CDR1 is SEHNR and CDR2 is FQNEAQ (reference sequence). V was clipped by 3 bases and J by 7 bases, with 17 bases between them. This CDR3 has 15 residues. The CDR3 DNA sequence: TGTGCCAGCAGCTTCGCCGCCAGCGCCGAGTATACGCAGTATTTT. Protein sequence: CASSFAASAEYTQYF.

This clonotype was seen repeatedly, ten times or more. DNA of the CDR3: TGCAGTGCTAGATCTACCTTAAGGGGAACCGCAACCTATGGCTACACCTTC. It codes for CSARSTLRGTATYGYTF. The chain is built from TRBV20-1 and TRBJ1-2; D is possibly TRBD1 (5 bases). CDR1 DFQATT and CDR2 SNEGSKA come from the germline V gene (reference sequence). This CDR3 spans 17 amino acids. The V end lost 2 bases, the J end lost 4 bases, and 23 bases lay between the germline ends.

This clonotype was counted many times. The V call is TRBV2, the J call TRBJ2-3, with D tentatively TRBD1 or TRBD2 (6 bases each). V dropped 5 bases and J dropped 3 bases, with 12 bases sitting between them. Germline CDR1 reads SNHLY; CDR2 reads FYNNEI. This CDR3 region has 14 residues. DNA for the CDR3: TGTGCCAGCAGTTTGCGGGGACAAACAGATACGCAGTATTTT. It encodes CASSLRGQTDTQYF. The whole variable domain, remainder taken from reference TRBV2 and TRBJ2-3, is EPEVTQTPSHQVTQMGQEVILRCVPISNHLYFYWYRQILGQKVEFLVSFYNNEISEKSEIFDDQFSVERPDGSNFTLKIRSTKLEDSAMYFCASSLRGQTDTQYFGPGTRLTVL.

This clonotype has only a few counts. The chain has TRBV20-1 and TRBJ1-6; D unresolved. The V and J ends lost 1 base and 0 bases respectively, with 16 bases between them. Germline CDR1 reads DFQATT; CDR2 reads SNEGSKA (reference sequence). This CDR3 is built from 18 residues. The CDR3 protein is CSARVSGRSSSYNSPLHF. As DNA, the CDR3 is TGCAGTGCTAGAGTAAGCGGCCGGTCGAGCTCCTATAATTCACCCCTCCACTTT.